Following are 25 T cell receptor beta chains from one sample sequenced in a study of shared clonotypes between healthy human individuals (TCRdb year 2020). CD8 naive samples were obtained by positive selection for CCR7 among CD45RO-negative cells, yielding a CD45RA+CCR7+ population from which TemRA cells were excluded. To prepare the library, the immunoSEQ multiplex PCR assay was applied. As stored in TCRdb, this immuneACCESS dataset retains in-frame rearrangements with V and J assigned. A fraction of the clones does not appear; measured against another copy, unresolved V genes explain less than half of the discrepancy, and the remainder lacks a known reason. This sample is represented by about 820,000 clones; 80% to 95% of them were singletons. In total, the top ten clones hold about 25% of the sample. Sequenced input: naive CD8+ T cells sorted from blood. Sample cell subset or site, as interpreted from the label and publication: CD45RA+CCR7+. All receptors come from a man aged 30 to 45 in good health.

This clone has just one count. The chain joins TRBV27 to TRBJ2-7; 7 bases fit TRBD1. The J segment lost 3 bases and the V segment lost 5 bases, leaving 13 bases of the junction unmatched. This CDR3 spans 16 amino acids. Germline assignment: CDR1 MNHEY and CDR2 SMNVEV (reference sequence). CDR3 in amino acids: CASSPPNRGGDYEQYF. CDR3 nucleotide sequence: TGTGCCAGCAGTCCACCGAACAGGGGTGGGGACTACGAGCAGTACTTC.

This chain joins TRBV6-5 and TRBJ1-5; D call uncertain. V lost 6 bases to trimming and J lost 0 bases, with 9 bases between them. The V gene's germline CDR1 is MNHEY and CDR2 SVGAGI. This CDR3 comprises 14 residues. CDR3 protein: CASSPRASNQPQHF. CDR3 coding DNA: TGTGCCAGCAGCCCGAGGGCTAGCAATCAGCCCCAGCATTTT.

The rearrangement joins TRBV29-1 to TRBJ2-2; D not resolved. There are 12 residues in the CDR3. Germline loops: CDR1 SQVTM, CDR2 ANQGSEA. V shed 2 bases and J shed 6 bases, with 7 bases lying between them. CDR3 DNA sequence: TGCAGCGTTGAATGGGTAGCCGGGGAGCTGTTTTTT. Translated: CSVEWVAGELFF.

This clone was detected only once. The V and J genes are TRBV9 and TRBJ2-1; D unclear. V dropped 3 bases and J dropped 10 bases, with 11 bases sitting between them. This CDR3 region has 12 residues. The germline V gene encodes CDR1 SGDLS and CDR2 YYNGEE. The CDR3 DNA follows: TGTGCCAGCAGCGATTGGGATGGCGAGCAGTTCTTC. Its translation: CASSDWDGEQFF. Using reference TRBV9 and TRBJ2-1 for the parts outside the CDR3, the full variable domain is DSGVTQTPKHLITATGQRVTLRCSPRSGDLSVYWYQQSLDQGLQFLIQYYNGEERAKGNILERFSAQQFPDLHSELNLSSLELGDSALYFCASSDWDGEQFFGPGTRLTVL.

In DNA form, the CDR3 reads TGTGCCAGCCTCGGGGGGGGCCAATCGAACACCGGGGAGCTGTTTTTT. Amino acid sequence: CASLGGGQSNTGELFF. This chain connects TRBV25-1 to TRBJ2-2, with 8 bases that match TRBD2. J lost 0 bases, V lost 8 bases, and 8 bases had no gene match. Germline values: CDR1 MGHDK, CDR2 SYGVNS. The CDR3 spans 16 residues.

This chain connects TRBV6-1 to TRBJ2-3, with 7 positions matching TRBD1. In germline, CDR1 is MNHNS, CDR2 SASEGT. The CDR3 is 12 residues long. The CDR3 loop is CALDRVTDTQYF. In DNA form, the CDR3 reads TGTGCGCTCGACAGGGTCACAGATACGCAGTATTTT.

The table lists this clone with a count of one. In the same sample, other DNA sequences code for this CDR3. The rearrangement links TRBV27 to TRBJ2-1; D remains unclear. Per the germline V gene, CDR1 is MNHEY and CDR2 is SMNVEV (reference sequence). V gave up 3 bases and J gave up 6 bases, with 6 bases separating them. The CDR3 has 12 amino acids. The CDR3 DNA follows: TGTGCCAGCAGTTTTGGCGGCAATGAGCAGTTCTTC. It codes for CASSFGGNEQFF.

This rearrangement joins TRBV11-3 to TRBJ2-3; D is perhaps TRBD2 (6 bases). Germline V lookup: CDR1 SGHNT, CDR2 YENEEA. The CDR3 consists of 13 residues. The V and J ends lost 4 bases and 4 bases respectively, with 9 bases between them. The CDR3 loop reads CASSSTGADTQYF. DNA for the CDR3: TGTGCCAGCAGCTCAACGGGGGCAGATACGCAGTATTTT.

The CDR3 coding sequence is TGTGCCAGCAGCACGTTACTAGCGGAGTACAATGAGCAGTTCTTC. Translated, it gives CASSTLLAEYNEQFF. The chain joins TRBV5-5 to TRBJ2-1, with TRBD2 identical over 8 bases. Germline V CDR1 and CDR2: SGHKS, YYEKEE (reference sequence). The CDR3 runs 15 residues. Germline trimming cut 4 bases from V and 4 bases from J; bases unmatched to any gene: 7.

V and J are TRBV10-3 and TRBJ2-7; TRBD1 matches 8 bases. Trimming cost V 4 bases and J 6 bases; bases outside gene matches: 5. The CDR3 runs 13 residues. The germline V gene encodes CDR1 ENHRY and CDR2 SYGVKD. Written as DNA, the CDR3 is TGTGCCATCAGTGCCGGGACAGGTGGCGAGCAGTACTTC. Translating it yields CAISAGTGGEQYF.

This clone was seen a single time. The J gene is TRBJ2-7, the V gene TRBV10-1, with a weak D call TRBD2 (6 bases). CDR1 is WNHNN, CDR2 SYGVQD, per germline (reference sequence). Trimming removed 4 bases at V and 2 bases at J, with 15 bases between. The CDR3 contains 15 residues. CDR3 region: CASSVGSGSPYEQYF. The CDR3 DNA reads TGCGCCAGCAGTGTCGGGAGCGGTTCCCCCTACGAGCAGTACTTC.

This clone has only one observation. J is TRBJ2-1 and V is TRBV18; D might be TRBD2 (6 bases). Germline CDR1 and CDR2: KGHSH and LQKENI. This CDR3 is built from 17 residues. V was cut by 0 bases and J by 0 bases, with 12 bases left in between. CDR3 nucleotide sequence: TGTGCCAGCTCACCACCCCATAGCGGTCCCTCCTACAATGAGCAGTTCTTC. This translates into CASSPPHSGPSYNEQFF.

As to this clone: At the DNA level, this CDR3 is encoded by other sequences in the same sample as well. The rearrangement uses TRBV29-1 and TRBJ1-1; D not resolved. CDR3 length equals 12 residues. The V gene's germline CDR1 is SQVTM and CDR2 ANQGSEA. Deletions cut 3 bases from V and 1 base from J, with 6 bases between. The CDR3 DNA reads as TGCAGCGTTGATTTTAGGAACACTGAAGCTTTCTTT. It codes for CSVDFRNTEAFF.

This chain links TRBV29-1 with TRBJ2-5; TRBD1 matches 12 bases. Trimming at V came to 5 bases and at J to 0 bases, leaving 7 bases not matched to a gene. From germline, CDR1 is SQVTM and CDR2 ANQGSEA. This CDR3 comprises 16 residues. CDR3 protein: CSVSGTGGLYQETQYF. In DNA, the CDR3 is TGCAGCGTTTCCGGGACAGGGGGCCTGTACCAAGAGACCCAGTACTTC.

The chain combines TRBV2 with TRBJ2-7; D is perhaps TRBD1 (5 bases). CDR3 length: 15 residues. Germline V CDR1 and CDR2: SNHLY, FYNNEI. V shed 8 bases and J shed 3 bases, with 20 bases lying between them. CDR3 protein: CASGKSAGYSYEQYF. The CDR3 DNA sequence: TGTGCCAGCGGCAAAAGCGCAGGGTATAGCTACGAGCAGTACTTC. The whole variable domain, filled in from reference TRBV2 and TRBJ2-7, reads EPEVTQTPSHQVTQMGQEVILRCVPISNHLYFYWYRQILGQKVEFLVSFYNNEISEKSEIFDDQFSVERPDGSNFTLKIRSTKLEDSAMYFCASGKSAGYSYEQYFGPGTRLTVT.

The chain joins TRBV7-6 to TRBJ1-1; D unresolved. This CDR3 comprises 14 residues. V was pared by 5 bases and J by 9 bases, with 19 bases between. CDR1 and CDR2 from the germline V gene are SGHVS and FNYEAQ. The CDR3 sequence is CASSLKGPGYQAFF. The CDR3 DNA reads TGTGCCAGCAGCCTAAAGGGCCCGGGATACCAAGCTTTCTTT. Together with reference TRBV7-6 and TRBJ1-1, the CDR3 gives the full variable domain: GAGVSQSPRYKVTKRGQDVALRCDPISGHVSLYWYRQALGQGPEFLTYFNYEAQQDKSGLPNDRFSAERPEGSISTLTIQRTEQRDSAMYRCASSLKGPGYQAFFGQGTRLTVV.

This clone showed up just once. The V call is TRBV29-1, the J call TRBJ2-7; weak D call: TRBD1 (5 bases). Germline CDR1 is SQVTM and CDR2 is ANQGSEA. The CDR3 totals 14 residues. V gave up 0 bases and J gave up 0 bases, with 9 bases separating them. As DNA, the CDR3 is TGCAGCGTTGAAGATCAGGGATCCTCCTACGAGCAGTACTTC. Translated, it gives CSVEDQGSSYEQYF.

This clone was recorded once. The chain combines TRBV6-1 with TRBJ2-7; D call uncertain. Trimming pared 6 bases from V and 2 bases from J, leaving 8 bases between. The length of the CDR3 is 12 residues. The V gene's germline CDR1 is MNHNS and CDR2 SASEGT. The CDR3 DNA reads TGTGCCAGCAGCCCAAACCCCTACGAGCAGTACTTC. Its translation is CASSPNPYEQYF.

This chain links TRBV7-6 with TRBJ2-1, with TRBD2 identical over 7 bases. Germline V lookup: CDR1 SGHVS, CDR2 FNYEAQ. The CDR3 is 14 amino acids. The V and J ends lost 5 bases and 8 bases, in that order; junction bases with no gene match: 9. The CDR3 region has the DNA TGTGCCAGCAGCCCCGGAAACGGGGGGTATGAGCAGTTCTTC. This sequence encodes CASSPGNGGYEQFF.

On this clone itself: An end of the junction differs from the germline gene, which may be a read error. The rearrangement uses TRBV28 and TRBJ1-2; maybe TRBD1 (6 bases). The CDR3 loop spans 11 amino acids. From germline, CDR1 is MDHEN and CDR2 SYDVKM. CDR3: CASSSPPQGNF. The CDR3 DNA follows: TGTGCCAGCAGCTCCCCCCCCCAGGGGAACTTC.

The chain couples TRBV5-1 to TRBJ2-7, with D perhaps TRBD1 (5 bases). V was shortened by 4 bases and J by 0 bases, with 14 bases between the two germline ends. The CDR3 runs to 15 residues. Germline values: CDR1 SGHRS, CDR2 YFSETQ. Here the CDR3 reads CASSPDILSSYEQYF. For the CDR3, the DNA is TGCGCCAGCAGCCCGGACATCTTAAGCTCCTACGAGCAGTACTTC.

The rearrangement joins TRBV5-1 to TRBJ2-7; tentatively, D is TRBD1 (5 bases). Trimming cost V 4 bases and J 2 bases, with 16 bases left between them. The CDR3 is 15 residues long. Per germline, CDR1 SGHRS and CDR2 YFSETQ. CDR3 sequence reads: CASSHNRLPPYEQYF. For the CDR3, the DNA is TGCGCCAGCAGCCATAACAGGTTACCACCCTACGAGCAGTACTTC. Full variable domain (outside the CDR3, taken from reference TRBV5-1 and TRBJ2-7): KAGVTQTPRYLIKTRGQQVTLSCSPISGHRSVSWYQQTPGQGLQFLFEYFSETQRNKGNFPGRFSGRQFSNSRSEMNVSTLELGDSALYLCASSHNRLPPYEQYFGPGTRLTVT.

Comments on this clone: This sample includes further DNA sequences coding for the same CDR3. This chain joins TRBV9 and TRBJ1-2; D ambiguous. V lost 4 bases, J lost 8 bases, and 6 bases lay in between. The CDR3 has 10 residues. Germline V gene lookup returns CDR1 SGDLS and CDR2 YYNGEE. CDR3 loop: CASSRNGYTF. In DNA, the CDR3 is TGTGCCAGCAGCCGAAACGGCTACACCTTC.

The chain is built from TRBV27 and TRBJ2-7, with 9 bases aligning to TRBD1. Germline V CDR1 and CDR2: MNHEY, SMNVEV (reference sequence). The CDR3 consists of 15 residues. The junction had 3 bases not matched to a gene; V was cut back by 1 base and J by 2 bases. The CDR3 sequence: CASSLYRGLAYEQYF. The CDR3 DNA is TGTGCCAGCAGTTTATACAGGGGGCTAGCCTACGAGCAGTACTTC.

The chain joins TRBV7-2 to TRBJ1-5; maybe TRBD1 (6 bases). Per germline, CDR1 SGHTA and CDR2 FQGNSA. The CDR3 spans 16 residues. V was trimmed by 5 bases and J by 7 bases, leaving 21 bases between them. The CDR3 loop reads CASSPLPGGAGQPQHF. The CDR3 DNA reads TGTGCCAGCAGCCCTCTCCCGGGGGGGGCAGGACAGCCCCAGCATTTT. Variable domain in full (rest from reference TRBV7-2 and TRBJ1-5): GAGVSQSPSNKVTEKGKDVELRCDPISGHTALYWYRQSLGQGLEFLIYFQGNSAPDKSGLPSDRFSAERTGGSVSTLTIQRTQQEDSAVYLCASSPLPGGAGQPQHFGDGTRLSIL.